The rows below give T cell receptor beta chains drawn from one sample of a study of cytomegalovirus exposure and HLA in healthy donors. The table came from immunoSEQ multiplex PCR; TCRdb's copy has only in-frame clones and leaves some out. The sample holds about 100,000 clones, under 85% seen once. Material for sequencing was PBMCs. These receptors came from a woman in her thirties or forties in good health and CMV-seronegative. Each CDR3 is given with its conserved first and last residue. The D gene is left open where the match is weak. The size field is filled for only some rows; it gives once, few, many or a size class.

v_gene	abundance	d_gene	j_gene	CDR3nt	CDR3aa
TRBV30	once	TRBD2	TRBJ2-3	TGTGCCTGGAGTGGTAGCGGGGGTAACACAGATACGCAGTATTTT	CAWSGSGGNTDTQYF
TRBV7-3	.	TRBD2	TRBJ2-1	TGTGCCAGCAGCTTAAGGACTAGCGGGACTTACAATGAGCAGTTCTTC	CASSLRTSGTYNEQFF
TRBV4-3	.	TRBD1	TRBJ1-2	TGCGCCAGCAGCCAAACCGGGACAGGGATTCGGTATGGCTACACCTTC	CASSQTGTGIRYGYTF
TRBV28	.	TRBD2	TRBJ2-5	TGTGCCAGCAGCGATGGGGGGGAAGACCGAGAGACCCAGTACTTC	CASSDGGEDRETQYF
TRBV5-1	.	TRBD2	TRBJ2-1	TGCGCCAGCAGCCCTAGACTAGCGGGGCTCAATGAGCAGTTCTTC	CASSPRLAGLNEQFF
TRBV2	.	.	TRBJ1-1	TGTGCCAGCACCAGGGGCGCTTCTGAAGCTTTCTTT	CASTRGASEAFF
TRBV7-8	.	.	TRBJ2-6	TGTGCCAGCAGCTTACTAGACAACGTCCTGACTTTC	CASSLLDNVLTF
TRBV9	once	.	TRBJ1-2	TGTGCCAGCAGCGTAGAACAGGGAATGTATGATGGCTACACCTTC	CASSVEQGMYDGYTF
TRBV18	.	.	TRBJ2-1	TGTGCCAGCTCGGCCGCAAACAATGAGCAGTTCTTC	CASSAANNEQFF
TRBV28	.	TRBD1	TRBJ2-7	TGTGCCAGCAGCACCGGGACAGGGTATCAGCAGTACTTC	CASSTGTGYQQYF
TRBV9	.	TRBD1	TRBJ1-3	TGTGCCAGCAGCGACGGACAGGGGCCTGGAAACACCATATATTTT	CASSDGQGPGNTIYF
TRBV4-1	.	TRBD2	TRBJ2-1	TGCGCCAGCAGCCAAGAAGGGACTATCTCCCATGAGCAGTTCTTC	CASSQEGTISHEQFF
TRBV13	.	TRBD1	TRBJ2-5	TGTGCCAGCAGGTCCGGACAGGGGGCTGAAGAGACCCAGTACTTC	CASRSGQGAEETQYF
TRBV7-9	few	TRBD2	TRBJ2-2	TGTGCCAGCAGCTTCGGGACTAGCCTCGGGGAGGGGGAGCTGTTTTTT	CASSFGTSLGEGELFF
TRBV7-2	.	.	TRBJ1-4	TGTGCCAGCAGCTTCCTGGGGGCGGATAATGAAAAACTGTTTTTT	CASSFLGADNEKLFF
TRBV11-2	.	.	TRBJ2-5	TGTGCCAGCAGCCGCGGACAGTCAGAGACCCAGTACTTC	CASSRGQSETQYF
TRBV18	.	TRBD2	TRBJ2-3	TGTGCCAGCTCACCACGGTCTAGCGGAGACACAGATACGCAGTATTTT	CASSPRSSGDTDTQYF
TRBV6-4	once	.	TRBJ2-2	TGTGCCAGCAGTGACGAGGAGGGAAACACCGGGGAGCTGTTTTTT	CASSDEEGNTGELFF
TRBV6-5	.	.	TRBJ2-7	TGTGCCAGCAGCTCCGGGGCGGCAGGGGAGAGCGAGCAGTACTTC	CASSSGAAGESEQYF
TRBV19	.	TRBD1	TRBJ1-5	TGTGCCAGTAGACAGGGGTTAGGCAATCAGCCCCAGCATTTT	CASRQGLGNQPQHF
TRBV30	.	TRBD1	TRBJ1-5	TGTGCCTGGAGTGGAGGGGGCCCCCAGCATTTT	CAWSGGGPQHF
TRBV2	.	.	TRBJ1-1	TGTGCCAGCAGTGAAAGGTCCGAGGTAGTCACTGAAGCTTTCTTT	CASSERSEVVTEAFF
TRBV30	few	TRBD1	TRBJ2-7	TGTGCCTGGACTGGGACAGGCGCCTACGAGCAGTACTTC	CAWTGTGAYEQYF
TRBV19	.	.	TRBJ2-3	TGTGCCAGTAGTATCGGGACTTCTTTGGATACGCAGTATTTT	CASSIGTSLDTQYF
TRBV18	.	TRBD1	TRBJ1-1	TGTGCCAGCTCACCACCGATGGGACAGGGAGGCACTGAAGCTTTCTTT	CASSPPMGQGGTEAFF
TRBV5-1	few	.	TRBJ1-6	TGCGCCAGCAGCTTGGCAGGGGTAGGATCACCCCTCCACTTT	CASSLAGVGSPLHF
TRBV21-1	.	.	TRBJ2-7	TGTGCCAGCAGCAGCCCGGGGGAGGGTAACTACGAGCAGTACTTC	CASSSPGEGNYEQYF
TRBV28	.	.	TRBJ2-3	TGTGCCAGCAGCCCGACGGGAGCGGGCACAGATACGCAGTATTTT	CASSPTGAGTDTQYF
TRBV10-1	once	.	TRBJ1-2	TGCGCCAGCAGTGATTATTTGGACAGAGATGGCTACACCTTC	CASSDYLDRDGYTF
TRBV10-3	.	.	TRBJ2-7	TGTGCCATCAGTGACCGAGGGGAGCAGTACTTC	CAISDRGEQYF
TRBV28	.	TRBD2	TRBJ2-7	TGTGCCAGCAGTTTGGGGGGGTATTCCTACGAGCAGTACTTC	CASSLGGYSYEQYF
TRBV6-1	few	TRBD1	TRBJ1-1	TGTGCCAGCAGTGAACAAGGGGGCTCAGGCGAAGCTTTCTTT	CASSEQGGSGEAFF
TRBV19	.	TRBD2	TRBJ2-1	TGTGCCAGTAGTATAGGGACTAGCGGTTCCTACAATGAGCAGTTCTTC	CASSIGTSGSYNEQFF
TRBV7-3	few	TRBD2	TRBJ2-1	TGTGCCAGCAGCCTCCTCCTAGCGGGTTACAATGAGCAGTTCTTC	CASSLLLAGYNEQFF
TRBV29-1	.	.	TRBJ2-7	TGCAGCGCTGCCCTTTCGGGGGTCCACGAGCAGTACTTC	CSAALSGVHEQYF
TRBV6-5	.	.	TRBJ1-2	TGTGCCAGCAGGGGGGAGGGAGCTAACTATGGCTACACCTTC	CASRGEGANYGYTF
TRBV5-5	.	TRBD1	TRBJ1-1	TGTGCCAGCAGCTCACGTCCCCCTACAGGGGACCACGGCACTGAAGCTTTCTTT	CASSSRPPTGDHGTEAFF
TRBV4-2	few	TRBD1	TRBJ2-1	TGTGCCAGCAGCCAAGGGGCGGGACAGGGGCCCGGGGAGCAGTTCTTC	CASSQGAGQGPGEQFF
TRBV7-9	.	.	TRBJ2-7	TGTTCCAGCAGCTTAGGGAGCTACGAGCAGTACTTC	CSSSLGSYEQYF
TRBV7-9	.	.	TRBJ2-2	TGTGCCAGCAGCAACAGACAGTCCGGGGAGCTGTTTTTT	CASSNRQSGELFF
TRBV11-2	.	TRBD2	TRBJ2-5	TGTGCCAGCAGCCGGGCGGGGGTTGAAGAGACCCAGTACTTC	CASSRAGVEETQYF
TRBV29-1	.	.	TRBJ1-2	TGCAGCGTTGAACTCGAGGGTTTGATGGGCTACACCTTC	CSVELEGLMGYTF
TRBV5-4	few	.	TRBJ2-1	TGTGCCAGCAGCTTCGGAGGCCCGGCCTCCTACAATGAGCAGTTCTTC	CASSFGGPASYNEQFF